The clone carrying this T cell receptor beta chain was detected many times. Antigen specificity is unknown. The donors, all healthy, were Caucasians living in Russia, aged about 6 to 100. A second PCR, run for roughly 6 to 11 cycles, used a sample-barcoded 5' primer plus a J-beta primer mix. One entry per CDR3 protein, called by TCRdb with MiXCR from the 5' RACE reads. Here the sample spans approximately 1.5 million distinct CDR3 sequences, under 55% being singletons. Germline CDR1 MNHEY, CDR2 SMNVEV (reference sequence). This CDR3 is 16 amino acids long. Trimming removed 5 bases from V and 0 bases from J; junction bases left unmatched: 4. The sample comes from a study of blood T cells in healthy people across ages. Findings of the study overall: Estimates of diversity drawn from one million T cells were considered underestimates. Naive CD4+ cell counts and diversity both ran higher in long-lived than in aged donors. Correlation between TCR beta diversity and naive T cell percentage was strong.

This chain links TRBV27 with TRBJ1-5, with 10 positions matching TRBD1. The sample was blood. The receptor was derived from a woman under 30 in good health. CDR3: CASSPRDRGSNQPQHF. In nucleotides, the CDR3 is TGTGCCAGCAGTCCCCGGGACAGGGGTAGCAATCAGCCCCAGCATTTT.